Listed here is a single T cell receptor (beta chain). The record originates from a study of OX40 agonist ivuxolimab in advanced cancers. The ends were cut back, 2 bases at V and 8 bases at J, with 8 bases in the middle. CDR3 length: 12 residues. Looked up from germline, CDR1 is SGHAT and CDR2 is FQNNGV. Produced via immunoSEQ multiplex PCR; TCRdb's table is partial and in-frame only. This table holds approximately 60,000 clones, approximately 80% found once. This clonotype was sampled from an adult with an advanced solid tumor such as melanoma, head and neck, liver or kidney cancer. This chain joins TRBV11-2 and TRBJ2-3; no reliable D call. The starting material was CD4+ or CD8+ T cells sorted from blood, obtained in a trial of the OX40 agonist ivuxolimab. For the CDR3, the DNA is TGTGCCAGCAGCTTATCGCTCCCTACGCAGTATTTT. Encoded protein: CASSLSLPTQYF.